Only a few counts were recorded for the clone carrying this T cell receptor (beta chain). The source of the sample is a study of blood T cell repertoires in COVID-19. As originally analysed: Amplification of reference gene primers was used by the study to estimate nucleated cell counts. Using immunoSEQ multiplex PCR, the repertoire was profiled, and TCRdb retains in-frame clones only, with some absent. V and J calls and clone size are given by that table; D and trimming were obtained from the DNA. The repertoire includes hundreds of thousands of clones, around nine tenths of them detected once, and about 1.5% sits in the top ten. Germline values: CDR1 SEHNR, CDR2 FQNEAQ (reference sequence). The V end lost 5 bases, the J end lost 7 bases, and 12 bases lay between the germline ends. The CDR3 consists of 14 residues. Recruitment covered 25 or so US areas and drew participants whose ages spanned about 18 to 100 years. During the 2 weeks before they entered the study, exposed participants had met someone with a PCR-confirmed or clinician-diagnosed COVID-19 case.

The sequence was obtained from a woman aged 18-30 years who had been exposed to COVID-19. The chain couples TRBV7-9 to TRBJ1-6, with D tentatively TRBD1 (6 bases). Sequenced sample: PBMCs or T cells enriched from blood (not recorded which). The CDR3 loop reads CASSPDSPNSPLHF. CDR3 nucleotides: TGTGCCAGCAGCCCGGACAGCCCGAATTCACCCCTCCACTTT. The variable domain in full, with the rest retrieved from reference TRBV7-9 and TRBJ1-6, is DTGVSQNPRHKITKRGQNVTFRCDPISEHNRLYWYRQTLGQGPEFLTYFQNEAQLEKSRLLSDRFSAERPKGSFSTLEIQRTEQGDSAMYLCASSPDSPNSPLHFGNGTRLTVT.